Listed below are T cell receptor beta chains from one sample, sequenced in a study of control samples from healthy donors and cancer patients. The assay was immunoSEQ multiplex PCR, and TCRdb's table has in-frame clones only and misses some. This table has some 140,000 clones, roughly 94% appearing once. The sample taken for sequencing was blood. The receptors were sampled from a man between 40 and 49 years old in good health. The CDR3 runs from the conserved cysteine through the conserved F or W. Fields, in order: CDR3 length, J gene, V gene, D gene, CDR3 DNA, CDR3 protein. The D gene is left open where the match is weak.

CDR3 length: 16
J gene: TRBJ2-5
V gene: TRBV11-2
D gene: .
CDR3 DNA: TGTGCCAGCAGCTTAGGCCCTAGACACTCATGGGAGACCCAGTACTTC
CDR3 protein: CASSLGPRHSWETQYF

CDR3 length: 15
J gene: TRBJ2-1
V gene: TRBV2
D gene: TRBD1
CDR3 DNA: TGTGCCAGCAGTGGAGTGACCAGGGGGCTGGATGAGCAGTTCTTC
CDR3 protein: CASSGVTRGLDEQFF

CDR3 length: 13
J gene: TRBJ1-1
V gene: TRBV6-5
D gene: TRBD1
CDR3 DNA: TGTGCCAGCGTCAGGGGGCGGGATGGTGAAGCTTTCTTT
CDR3 protein: CASVRGRDGEAFF

CDR3 length: 14
J gene: TRBJ1-2
V gene: TRBV6-1
D gene: .
CDR3 DNA: TGTGCCAGCAGTGAAAGGGTGCCAGAATATGGCTACACCTTC
CDR3 protein: CASSERVPEYGYTF

CDR3 length: 14
J gene: TRBJ1-1
V gene: TRBV7-8
D gene: TRBD1
CDR3 DNA: TGTGCCAGCAGCCTCGGGACAGGGGCAAGTGAAGCTTTCTTT
CDR3 protein: CASSLGTGASEAFF

CDR3 length: 14
J gene: TRBJ2-3
V gene: TRBV6-5
D gene: TRBD2
CDR3 DNA: TGTGCCAGCAGATTAGCGGGGGGCACAGATACGCAGTATTTT
CDR3 protein: CASRLAGGTDTQYF

CDR3 length: 16
J gene: TRBJ2-5
V gene: TRBV11-2
D gene: TRBD2
CDR3 DNA: TGTGCCAGCAGCCCCCGGACTAGCGGGGGCTCGGAGACCCAGTACTTC
CDR3 protein: CASSPRTSGGSETQYF

CDR3 length: 15
J gene: TRBJ1-1
V gene: TRBV7-9
D gene: .
CDR3 DNA: TGTGCCAGCAGCTTAATCCCCGGTAATGTTACTGAAGCTTTCTTT
CDR3 protein: CASSLIPGNVTEAFF

CDR3 length: 19
J gene: TRBJ1-6
V gene: TRBV4-3
D gene: .
CDR3 DNA: TGCGCCAGCAGCCAAGGGGAAAGGGCAGCATTCCGCTATAATTCACCCCTCCACTTT
CDR3 protein: CASSQGERAAFRYNSPLHF

CDR3 length: 13
J gene: TRBJ1-1
V gene: TRBV5-1
D gene: .
CDR3 DNA: TGCGCCAGCAGCTTTATCTTCCCGGGTGGAGCTTTCTTT
CDR3 protein: CASSFIFPGGAFF

CDR3 length: 20
J gene: TRBJ2-2
V gene: TRBV3-1/TRBV3-2
D gene: TRBD2
CDR3 DNA: TGTGCCAGCAGCCATCCATCGAGGAGACTAGCGGGGGGGCCCCCCGGGGAGCTGTTTTTT
CDR3 protein: CASSHPSRRLAGGPPGELFF

CDR3 length: 14
J gene: TRBJ1-4
V gene: TRBV27
D gene: .
CDR3 DNA: TGTGCCAGCAGTTTACAGGGGAAAAATGAAAAACTGTTTTTT
CDR3 protein: CASSLQGKNEKLFF

CDR3 length: 13
J gene: TRBJ2-1
V gene: TRBV19
D gene: .
CDR3 DNA: TGTGCCAGTAGTATGCTGGGTGGCAATGAGCAGTTCTTC
CDR3 protein: CASSMLGGNEQFF

CDR3 length: 13
J gene: TRBJ1-2
V gene: TRBV29-1
D gene: TRBD1
CDR3 DNA: TGCAGCGTTCTACAGGGGGAGGGCTATGGCTACACCTTC
CDR3 protein: CSVLQGEGYGYTF